This paragraph reports one TCR beta chain. Its antigen is not known. The CDR3 extends over 16 amino acids. CDR1 and CDR2 from the germline V gene are SGHNT and YYREEE (reference sequence). The ends were cut back, 5 bases at V and 1 base at J, with 18 bases in the middle. The sample comes from a study of T cell responses to AZD1222 COVID-19 vaccine. Broader study findings: Samples come after the peak T cell response, not at day 14. It should be noted that donors were predominantly white British and more often female, and clonal diversity was possibly underestimated.

TCRdb keeps only in-frame clones here, not all; method: immunoSEQ multiplex PCR. This sample has 130,000 or so clones, with roughly 91% found just once. The chain combines TRBV5-4 with TRBJ1-1, with TRBD1 as a possible D gene (5 bases). The sequencing used peripheral blood, collected on day 0 of MenACWY control vaccination. The sequence was obtained from an adult in good health. The CDR3 coding sequence is TGTGCCAGCAGACAAACAGTATCCGGGGGGAACACTGAAGCTTTCTTT. Its translation: CASRQTVSGGNTEAFF.